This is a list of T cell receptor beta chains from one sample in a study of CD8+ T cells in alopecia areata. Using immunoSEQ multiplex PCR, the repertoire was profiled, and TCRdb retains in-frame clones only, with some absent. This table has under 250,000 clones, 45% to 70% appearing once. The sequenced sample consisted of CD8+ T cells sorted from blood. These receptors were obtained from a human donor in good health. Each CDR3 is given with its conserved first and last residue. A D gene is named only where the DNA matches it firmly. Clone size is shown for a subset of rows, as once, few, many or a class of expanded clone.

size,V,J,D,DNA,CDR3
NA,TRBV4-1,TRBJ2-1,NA,TGCGCCAGCAGCCAAGATGGGAATGAGCAGTTCTTC,CASSQDGNEQFF
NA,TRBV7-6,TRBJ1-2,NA,TGTGCCAGCAGCTTAGAGCCAGTGGATGGCTACACCTTC,CASSLEPVDGYTF
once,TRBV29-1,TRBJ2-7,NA,TGCAGCGTCGAGGGGGGTAACGAGCAGTACTTC,CSVEGGNEQYF
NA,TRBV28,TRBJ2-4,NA,TGTGCCAGCAGCCCCGAATCGGGTTCGAACATTCAGTACTTC,CASSPESGSNIQYF
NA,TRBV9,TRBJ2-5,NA,TGTGCCAGCAGCGTTAGGTCAGGAGACGTGCCGGAGACCCAGTACTTC,CASSVRSGDVPETQYF
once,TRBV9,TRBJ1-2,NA,TGTGCCAGCAGCGTAGGGGCGGACATCACCTTC,CASSVGADITF
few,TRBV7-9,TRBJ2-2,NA,TGTGCCAGCAGCTCGGGGGCGAACACCGGGGAGCTGTTTTTT,CASSSGANTGELFF
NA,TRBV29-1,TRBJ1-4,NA,TGCAGCGTTGCGGGAGGCGTTAATGAAAAACTGTTTTTT,CSVAGGVNEKLFF
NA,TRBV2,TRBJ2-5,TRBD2,TGTGCCAGCGGTGTAGCGGGCGAACAAGAGACCCAGTACTTC,CASGVAGEQETQYF
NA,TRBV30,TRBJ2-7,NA,TGTGCCTGGAGTGACAGAGCCTACGAGCAGTACTTC,CAWSDRAYEQYF
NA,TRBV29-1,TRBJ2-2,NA,TGCAGCGCCTTCCTCGGCGGGACGAACACCGGGGAGCTGTTTTTT,CSAFLGGTNTGELFF
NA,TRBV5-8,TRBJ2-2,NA,TGTGCCAGCATGGCAGCCACCGGGGAGCTGTTTTTT,CASMAATGELFF
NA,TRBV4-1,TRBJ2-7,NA,TGCGCCAGCAGCCAAGGCGACAGGGAGGACGGAGACGAGCAGTACTTC,CASSQGDREDGDEQYF
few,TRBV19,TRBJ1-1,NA,TGTGCCACCTCTTCGTGGGGGGGCGATGGGAACACTGAAGCTTTCTTT,CATSSWGGDGNTEAFF
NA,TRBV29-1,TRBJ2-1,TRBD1,TGCAGCGGTGGACAGGGGGCGTTCTATACCAATGAGCAGTTCTTC,CSGGQGAFYTNEQFF
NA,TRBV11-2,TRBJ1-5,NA,TGTGCCAGCAGCTTAGCGGGGGGGAGGCCCCAGCATTTT,CASSLAGGRPQHF
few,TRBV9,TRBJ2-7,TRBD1,TGTGCCAGCAGCGTAGAATCAGGGGGCTACGAGCAGTACTTC,CASSVESGGYEQYF
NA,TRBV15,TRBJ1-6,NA,TGTGCCACCAGCAGAGACCGGCCGAGAAATAATTCACCCCTCCACTTT,CATSRDRPRNNSPLHF
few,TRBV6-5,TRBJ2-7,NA,TGTGCCAGCAGTTACTCGGGATACAGTGACTCCTACGAGCAGTACTTC,CASSYSGYSDSYEQYF
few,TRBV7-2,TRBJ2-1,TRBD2,TGTGCCAGCAGCTTAACGGGGGGAACCTACAATGAGCAGTTCTTC,CASSLTGGTYNEQFF
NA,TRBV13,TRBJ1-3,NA,TGTGCCAGCAGCTTAGGTGGATGGGGAACCTCTGGAAACACCATATATTTT,CASSLGGWGTSGNTIYF
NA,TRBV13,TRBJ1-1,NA,TGTGCCAGCAGCTTAGGTCAGATGAACACTGAAGCTTTCTTT,CASSLGQMNTEAFF
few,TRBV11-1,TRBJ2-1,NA,TGTGCCAGCAGCTCGAAGGCCAACGGGGATGAGCAGTTCTTC,CASSSKANGDEQFF
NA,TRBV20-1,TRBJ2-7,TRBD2,TGCAGTGTTTGGCGGGGGAACGAGCAGTACTTC,CSVWRGNEQYF
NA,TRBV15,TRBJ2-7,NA,TGTGCCACCAGCAGAGCTAGGGACACCTCCTACGAGCAGTACTTC,CATSRARDTSYEQYF
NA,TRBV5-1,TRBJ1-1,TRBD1,TGCGCCAGCAGCGAGCCAACAGGGGGGACTGAAGCTTTCTTT,CASSEPTGGTEAFF
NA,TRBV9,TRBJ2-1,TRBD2,TGTGCCAGCAGCCCGAGCGGGGGGAATTACAATGAGCAGTTCTTC,CASSPSGGNYNEQFF
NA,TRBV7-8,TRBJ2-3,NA,TGTGCCAGCAGCTCGACCGAACTGGCCGTGGGGACAGATACGCAGTATTTT,CASSSTELAVGTDTQYF
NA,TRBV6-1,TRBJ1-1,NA,TGTGCCACCCGGGGTGGGGCCTGGAACACTGAAGCTTTCTTT,CATRGGAWNTEAFF
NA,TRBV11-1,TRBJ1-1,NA,TGTGCCAGCAGCCACGGGAACACTGAAGCTTTCTTT,CASSHGNTEAFF
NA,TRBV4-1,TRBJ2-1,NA,TGCGCCAGCAGCCAAGTGGGTCCGGTCAATGAGCAGTTCTTC,CASSQVGPVNEQFF
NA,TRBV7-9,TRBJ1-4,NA,TGTGCCAGCAGCTTAACCGATACCCTACGTTCGGAAAAACTGTTTTTT,CASSLTDTLRSEKLFF
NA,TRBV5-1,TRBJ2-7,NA,TGCGCCAGCAGCTTGGGGTCGGGGTCCTACGAGCAGTACTTC,CASSLGSGSYEQYF
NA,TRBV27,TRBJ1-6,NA,TGTGCCAGCAGTTTCCGCGATAATTCACCCCTCCACTTT,CASSFRDNSPLHF
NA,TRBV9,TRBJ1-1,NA,TGTGCCAGCAGCGTCATTCGGCAGGGGCTGGGGACTGAAGCTTTCTTT,CASSVIRQGLGTEAFF
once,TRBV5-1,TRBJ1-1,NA,TGCGCCAGCAGCATTATCCCGGGACAACCGAACACTGAAGCTTTCTTT,CASSIIPGQPNTEAFF
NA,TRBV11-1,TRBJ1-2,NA,TGTGCCAGCAGCCATTCGACAGAGTGGGTTGATGGCTACACCTTC,CASSHSTEWVDGYTF
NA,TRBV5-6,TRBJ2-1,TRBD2,TGTGCCAGCAGGGGACTAGCGGGGAGGATAGATGAGCAGTTCTTC,CASRGLAGRIDEQFF
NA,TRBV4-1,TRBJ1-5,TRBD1,TGCGCCAGCAGTGGAGTAGGCCGGGACAGCCATAATCAGCCCCAGCATTTT,CASSGVGRDSHNQPQHF
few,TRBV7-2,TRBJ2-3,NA,TGTGCCAGCAGCTTAGCGGGGGGGCCCTCAGATACGCAGTATTTT,CASSLAGGPSDTQYF
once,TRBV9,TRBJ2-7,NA,TGTGCCAGCAGCGCTCTAGACAGTTCCTACGAGCAGTACTTC,CASSALDSSYEQYF